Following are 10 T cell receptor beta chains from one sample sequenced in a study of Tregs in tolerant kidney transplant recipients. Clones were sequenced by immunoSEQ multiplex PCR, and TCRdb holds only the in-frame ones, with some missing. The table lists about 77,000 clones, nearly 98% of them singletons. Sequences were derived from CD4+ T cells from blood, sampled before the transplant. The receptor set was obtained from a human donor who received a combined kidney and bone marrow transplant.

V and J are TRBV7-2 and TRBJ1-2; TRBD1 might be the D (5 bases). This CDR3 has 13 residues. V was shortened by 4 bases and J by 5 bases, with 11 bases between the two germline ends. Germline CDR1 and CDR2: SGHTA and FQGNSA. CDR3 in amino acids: CASSYDRQYGYTF. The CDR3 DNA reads TGTGCCAGCAGCTACGACCGACAGTATGGCTACACCTTC.

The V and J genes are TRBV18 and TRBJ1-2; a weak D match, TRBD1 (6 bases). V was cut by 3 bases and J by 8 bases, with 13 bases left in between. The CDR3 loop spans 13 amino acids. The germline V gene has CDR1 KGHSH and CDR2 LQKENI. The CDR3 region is CASSPGQGNGYTF. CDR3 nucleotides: TGTGCCAGCTCACCTGGGCAGGGGAACGGCTACACCTTC. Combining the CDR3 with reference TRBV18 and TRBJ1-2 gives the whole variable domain NAGVMQNPRHLVRRRGQEARLRCSPMKGHSHVYWYRQLPEEGLKFMVYLQKENIIDESGMPKERFSAEFPKEGPSILRIQQVVRGDSAAYFCASSPGQGNGYTFGSGTRLTVV.

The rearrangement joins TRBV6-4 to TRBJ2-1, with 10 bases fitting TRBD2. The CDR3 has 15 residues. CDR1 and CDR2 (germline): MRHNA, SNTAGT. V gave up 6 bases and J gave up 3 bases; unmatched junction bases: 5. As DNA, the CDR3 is TGTGCCAGCAGCCAGCTAGCGGGAGTCTACAATGAGCAGTTCTTC. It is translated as CASSQLAGVYNEQFF.

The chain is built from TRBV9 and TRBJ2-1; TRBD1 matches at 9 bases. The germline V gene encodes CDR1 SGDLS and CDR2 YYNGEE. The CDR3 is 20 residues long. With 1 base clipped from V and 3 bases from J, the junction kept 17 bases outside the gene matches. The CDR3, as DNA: TGTGCCAGCAGCGTACCCTCGAGGACAGGGGCCCCCGGGGGCTACAATGAGCAGTTCTTC. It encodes CASSVPSRTGAPGGYNEQFF.

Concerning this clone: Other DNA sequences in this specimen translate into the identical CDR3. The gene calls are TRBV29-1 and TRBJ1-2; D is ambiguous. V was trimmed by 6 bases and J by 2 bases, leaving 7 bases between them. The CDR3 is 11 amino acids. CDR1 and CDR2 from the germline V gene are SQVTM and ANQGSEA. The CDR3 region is CSVTGNYGYTF. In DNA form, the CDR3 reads TGCAGCGTCACGGGGAACTATGGCTACACCTTC.

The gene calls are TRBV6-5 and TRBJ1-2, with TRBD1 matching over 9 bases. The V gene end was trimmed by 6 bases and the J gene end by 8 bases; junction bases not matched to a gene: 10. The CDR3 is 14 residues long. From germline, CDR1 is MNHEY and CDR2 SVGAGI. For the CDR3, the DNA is TGTGCCAGCAGGCCGGACAGGGGAAGATTAGGCTACACCTTC. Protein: CASRPDRGRLGYTF.

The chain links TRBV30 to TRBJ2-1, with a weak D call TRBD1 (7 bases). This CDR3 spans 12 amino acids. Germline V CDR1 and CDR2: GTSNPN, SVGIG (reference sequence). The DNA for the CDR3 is TGTGCTAGACAGGGACTTTCCAATGAGCAGTTCTTC. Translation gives CARQGLSNEQFF.

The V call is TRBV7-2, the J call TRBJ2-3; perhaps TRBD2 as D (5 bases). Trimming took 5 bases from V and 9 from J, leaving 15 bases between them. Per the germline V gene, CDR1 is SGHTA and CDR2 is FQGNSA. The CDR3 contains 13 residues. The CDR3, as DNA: TGTGCCAGCAGCCGAGGGCGAGAGGCCACGCAGTATTTT. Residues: CASSRGREATQYF.

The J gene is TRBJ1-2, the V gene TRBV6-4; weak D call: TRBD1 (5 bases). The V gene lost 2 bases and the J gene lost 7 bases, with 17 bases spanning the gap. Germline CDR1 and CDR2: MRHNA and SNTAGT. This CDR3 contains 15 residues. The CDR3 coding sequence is TGTGCCAGCAGTGACGAGGAGGGGAACAGAGGTGGCTACACCTTC. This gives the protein CASSDEEGNRGGYTF.

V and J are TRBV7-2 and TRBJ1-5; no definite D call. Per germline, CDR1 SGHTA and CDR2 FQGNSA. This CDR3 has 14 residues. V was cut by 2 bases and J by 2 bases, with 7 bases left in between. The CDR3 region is CASSLMIGNQPQHF. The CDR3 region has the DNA TGTGCCAGCAGCTTAATGATAGGCAATCAGCCCCAGCATTTT.